In its sample, the clone carrying this TCR beta chain was seen once. Its antigen is unidentified. Sequence data for DNA of cultured CD4+ T cells were generated by the Oncomine TCR Beta short-read assay. TCRdb analysed the PCR reads with MiXCR anew, one entry per CDR3 protein. Of some 21,000 distinct CDR3 sequences detected, around 60% appear once; the ten largest clones hold 10% to 15%. The data belong to a study of vaccination and CD4 T cells after COVID-19. Treatment specified: approximately 9-day PBMC culture with coronavirus spike peptide pools or control peptides (ViraFEST assay). The CDR3 spans 14 residues.

This chain links TRBV21-1 with TRBJ2-4; no DNA check was done on the table's D call, TRBD2. TRBV21-1 is marked as a pseudogene. This clonotype was obtained from a human donor who received a COVID-19 vaccine. The source material was CD4+ T cells from blood, cultured in vitro, sampled after SARS-CoV-2 vaccination. CDR3 DNA sequence: TGTGCCAGCCCCTGGGAGGTAGCCAAAAACATTCAGTACTTC. It codes for CASPWEVAKNIQYF.